Each of the 30 T cell receptor beta chains below was sequenced from the same sample in a study of vaccination effects on CD4 cells after COVID-19. What these receptors recognize is not known. Following an approximately 11-day culture, CD4+ T cells were purified. Generated by immunoSEQ multiplex PCR, the TCRdb table keeps only in-frame clones and is missing some. Of approximately 45,000 clones in the sample, roughly 72% were seen once. Sequenced material: CD4+ T cells from PBMCs cultured without peptide, taken before COVID-19 vaccination. The receptors were sampled from a human donor who had a prior SARS-CoV-2 infection.

This chain uses TRBV2 with TRBJ2-1, with D possibly being TRBD2 (6 bases). Germline loops: CDR1 SNHLY, CDR2 FYNNEI. The length of the CDR3 is 13 residues. Trimming took 8 bases from V and 8 from J, leaving 16 bases between them. The chain's CDR3 is CASGRWPGDEQFF. As DNA, the CDR3 is TGTGCCAGCGGGCGGTGGCCGGGGGATGAGCAGTTCTTC. Supplemented by reference TRBV2 and TRBJ2-1, the full variable domain reads EPEVTQTPSHQVTQMGQEVILRCVPISNHLYFYWYRQILGQKVEFLVSFYNNEISEKSEIFDDQFSVERPDGSNFTLKIRSTKLEDSAMYFCASGRWPGDEQFFGPGTRLTVL.

The V and J genes are TRBV9 and TRBJ1-4; D call uncertain. V lost 0 bases and J lost 7, with 16 bases in between. This CDR3 contains 16 residues. Germline CDR1 is SGDLS and CDR2 is YYNGEE. Here the CDR3 DNA reads TGTGCCAGCAGCGTAGGAGGATCGGGGAGACGTGAAAAACTGTTTTTT. Protein product: CASSVGGSGRREKLFF.

The J gene is TRBJ1-1, the V gene TRBV6-1; D uncertain. The CDR3 sequence is 15 residues long. Trimming cost V 2 bases and J 3 bases, with 13 bases left between them. Germline V CDR1 and CDR2: MNHNS, SASEGT. The CDR3 sequence: CASSEFGRPYTEAFF. DNA of the CDR3: TGTGCCAGCAGTGAATTCGGCAGGCCCTACACTGAAGCTTTCTTT.

This chain connects TRBV5-8 to TRBJ1-5, with 9 bases lining up with TRBD1. The length of the CDR3 is 19 residues. V shed 3 bases and J 2 bases; nucleotides not matched to a gene: 15. Germline values: CDR1 SGHTS, CDR2 YDEGEE. CDR3 loop: CASSSNRGRPRRGNQPQHF. The CDR3 coding sequence is TGTGCCAGCAGCTCTAACAGGGGGCGCCCCAGAAGAGGCAATCAGCCCCAGCATTTT.

J is TRBJ2-7 and V is TRBV24-1; D possibly matches TRBD1 or TRBD2 (5 bases each). The CDR3 length is 14 residues. Germline loops: CDR1 KGHDR, CDR2 SFDVKD. V was clipped by 0 bases and J by 9 bases, with 14 bases between them. This chain's CDR3 is CATSDLQRGRGQYF. The CDR3 DNA follows: TGTGCCACCAGTGATTTGCAAAGGGGTCGGGGGCAGTACTTC.

This chain links TRBV5-6 with TRBJ2-5; perhaps TRBD2 as D (5 bases). CDR1 is SGHDT and CDR2 is YYEEEE in the germline V gene. Trimming left V 0 bases short and J 4 bases short, with 13 bases between. CDR3 size: 15 residues. The CDR3 bases are TGTGCCAGCAGCTTGGGCGGGCCGGGTATAGAGACCCAGTACTTC. Its protein product is CASSLGGPGIETQYF.

The rearrangement links TRBV28 to TRBJ2-2; no reliable D call. There are 13 residues in the CDR3. Per germline, CDR1 MDHEN and CDR2 SYDVKM. Trimming took 3 bases from V and 3 from J, leaving 5 bases between them. CDR3 amino acids: CASSFRYTGELFF. The CDR3 DNA is TGTGCCAGCAGTTTCCGGTACACCGGGGAGCTGTTTTTT.

This chain joins TRBV6-5 and TRBJ1-2; weak D call: TRBD1 (5 bases). V lost 6 bases, J lost 0 bases, and 11 bases lay in between. There are 14 residues in the CDR3. Per the germline V gene, CDR1 is MNHEY and CDR2 is SVGAGI. The CDR3 here is CASRDMRANYGYTF. CDR3 nucleotides: TGTGCCAGCAGGGACATGAGGGCTAACTATGGCTACACCTTC.

This clone was observed a few times. J is TRBJ1-2 and V is TRBV25-1, with unresolved D. V lost 4 bases and J 9 bases, leaving 15 bases between the germline ends. CDR3 length: 13 amino acids. Looked up from germline, CDR1 is MGHDK and CDR2 is SYGVNS. The CDR3 reads CASSASVGRSYTF. CDR3 coding DNA: TGTGCCAGCAGTGCCTCGGTCGGGAGGAGCTACACCTTC.

The chain couples TRBV7-2 to TRBJ1-4; TRBD1 matches 8 bases. V was clipped by 3 bases and J by 2 bases; unmatched bases: 2. Germline values: CDR1 SGHTA, CDR2 FQGNSA. This CDR3 is built from 15 residues. The CDR3 loop reads CASSFTGGTNEKLFF. The DNA for the CDR3 is TGTGCCAGCAGCTTTACAGGGGGGACTAATGAAAAACTGTTTTTT.

The chain uses TRBV7-2 and TRBJ1-2; TRBD1 is a possible D gene (6 bases). The CDR3 is 15 residues long. The V end was cut by 5 bases, the J end by 1 base, with 14 bases between. Germline V lookup: CDR1 SGHTA, CDR2 FQGNSA. The CDR3 bases are TGTGCCAGCAGCCCTACAGGGCGGATTAACTATGGCTACACCTTC. Protein: CASSPTGRINYGYTF.

The rearrangement links TRBV7-9 to TRBJ2-1, with 7 positions matching TRBD2. Germline CDR1 reads SEHNR; CDR2 reads FQNEAQ (reference sequence). Trimming removed 2 bases from V and 6 bases from J; junction bases left unmatched: 7. The CDR3 extends over 15 amino acids. CDR3 sequence reads: CASSLSLLAANEQFF. The CDR3 nucleotides are TGTGCCAGCAGCTTATCCCTTCTAGCGGCCAATGAGCAGTTCTTC. The full variable domain, its missing parts supplied by reference TRBV7-9 and TRBJ2-1, is DTGVSQNPRHKITKRGQNVTFRCDPISEHNRLYWYRQTLGQGPEFLTYFQNEAQLEKSRLLSDRFSAERPKGSFSTLEIQRTEQGDSAMYLCASSLSLLAANEQFFGPGTRLTVL.

This clone was picked up many times. The chain couples TRBV21-1 to TRBJ1-5; the DNA was not used to check the table's D call, TRBD1. TRBV21-1 is flagged as a pseudogene. The CDR3 sequence is 16 residues long. The CDR3 here is CASANTQGGCNQPQHF. The CDR3 coding sequence is TGTGCCAGCGCCAATACTCAGGGGGGATGCAATCAGCCCCAGCATTTT.

The chain is built from TRBV5-8 and TRBJ1-5; maybe TRBD1 (5 bases). This CDR3 is built from 13 residues. Germline CDR1 SGHTS, CDR2 YDEGEE. V was cut by 3 bases and J by 5 bases, with 9 bases left in between. The CDR3 bases are TGTGCCAGCAGCTCGCAGGGCGATCAGCCCCAGCATTTT. The encoded protein is CASSSQGDQPQHF.

CDR3 sequence reads: CASSRGGSGRGFEQYF. CDR3 bases: TGTGCCAGCAGCAGGGGGGGTAGCGGGAGAGGCTTCGAGCAGTACTTC. V gene TRBV6-2 or TRBV6-3 combines with J gene TRBJ2-7; 9 positions agree with TRBD2. The CDR3 consists of 16 residues. The V gene end was trimmed by 6 bases and the J gene end by 6 bases; junction bases not matched to a gene: 15. The V gene's germline CDR1 is MNHEY and CDR2 SVGEGT.

The chain couples TRBV6-5 to TRBJ1-3; D is unclear. Trimming pared 10 bases from V and 0 bases from J, leaving 7 bases between. Germline V gives CDR1 MNHEY, CDR2 SVGAGI. This CDR3 spans 12 amino acids. CDR3 in amino acids: CATQDSGNTIYF. DNA for the CDR3: TGTGCCACCCAGGACTCTGGAAACACCATATATTTT.

V and J are TRBV4-3 and TRBJ2-4; D is perhaps TRBD1 or TRBD2 (6 bases each). Trimming pared 3 bases from V and 8 bases from J, leaving 11 bases between. The CDR3 has 13 residues. Germline V gives CDR1 LGHNA, CDR2 YSLEER. CDR3 region: CASSHQEGDIQYF. The CDR3 region has the DNA TGCGCCAGCAGCCACCAGGAGGGGGACATTCAGTACTTC.

The rearrangement links TRBV5-4 to TRBJ2-3; TRBD2 matches at 9 bases. Trimming at V came to 2 bases and at J to 2 bases, leaving 3 bases not matched to a gene. CDR3 length: 15 amino acids. The germline gives CDR1 SGHNT, CDR2 YYREEE (reference sequence). CDR3 nucleotide sequence: TGTGCCAGCAGCTTAGCGGGGGGCTACACAGATACGCAGTATTTT. Its translation: CASSLAGGYTDTQYF.

V and J are TRBV7-9 and TRBJ2-3, with 8 bases that match TRBD2. The germline V gene has CDR1 SEHNR and CDR2 FQNEAQ (reference sequence). This CDR3 is 16 amino acids long. Trimming at V came to 1 base and at J to 2 bases, leaving 5 bases not matched to a gene. The CDR3 reads CASSLGTSGYTDTQYF. CDR3 DNA sequence: TGTGCCAGCAGCTTAGGAACTAGCGGCTACACAGATACGCAGTATTTT.

V and J are TRBV7-2 and TRBJ2-3, with TRBD2 identical over 12 bases. The germline V gene encodes CDR1 SGHTA and CDR2 FQGNSA. V shed 4 bases, J shed 5 bases, and the junction held 7 bases outside the gene matches. The CDR3 has 16 amino acids. The CDR3 DNA reads TGTGCCAGCAGCTCTCCTAGCGGGGGGGCCGTAGATACGCAGTATTTT. This sequence encodes CASSSPSGGAVDTQYF.

The CDR3 region has the DNA TGTGCCAGCAGCTTAGATTCTAGCGGGGGACAAGAGACCCAGTACTTC. This translates into CASSLDSSGGQETQYF. The chain uses TRBV11-3 and TRBJ2-5; 10 positions match TRBD2. Germline assignment: CDR1 SGHNT and CDR2 YENEEA. V gave up 0 bases and J gave up 2 bases; unmatched junction bases: 3. The CDR3 totals 16 residues. The whole variable domain, remainder taken from reference TRBV11-3 and TRBJ2-5, is EAGVVQSPRYKIIEKKQPVAFWCNPISGHNTLYWYLQNLGQGPELLIRYENEEAVDDSQLPKDRFSAERLKGVDSTLKIQPAELGDSAVYLCASSLDSSGGQETQYFGPGTRLLVL.

The rearrangement joins TRBV10-3 to TRBJ2-5, with 8 bases that match TRBD2. V gave up 0 bases and J gave up 2 bases; unmatched junction bases: 5. The CDR3 contains 16 residues. Germline CDR1 ENHRY, CDR2 SYGVKD. DNA for the CDR3: TGTGCCATCAGTGAGTCGACGGGGGGGAGTCAAGAGACCCAGTACTTC. Translated, it gives CAISESTGGSQETQYF.

This clone was observed a handful of times. This chain uses TRBV6-5 with TRBJ2-2, with D perhaps matching TRBD2 (7 bases). The CDR3 totals 16 residues. CDR1 is MNHEY, CDR2 SVGAGI, per germline. Deletions cut 0 bases from V and 5 bases from J, with 13 bases between. The CDR3, as DNA: TGTGCCAGCAGTTACTCGAGGGGGAGGGTAACCGGGGAGCTGTTTTTT. Its translation is CASSYSRGRVTGELFF.

CDR3 nucleotide sequence: TGTGCCAGCAGCCCGCTACCGACGACAGGCACCGGGGAGCTGTTTTTT. This encodes CASSPLPTTGTGELFF. This chain connects TRBV3-1 (or the pseudogene TRBV3-2) to TRBJ2-2; the D gene is possibly TRBD1 (6 bases). Trimming removed 4 bases at V and 4 bases at J, with 16 bases between. The CDR3 runs to 16 residues. From germline, CDR1 is LGHDT and CDR2 YNNKEL (reference sequence).

This chain uses TRBV5-4 with TRBJ2-1, with a possible D match to TRBD2 (6 bases). V gave up 0 bases and J gave up 6 bases, with 16 bases separating them. Germline V gene data show CDR1 as SGHNT and CDR2 as YYREEE (reference sequence). The CDR3 is 16 residues long. CDR3 coding DNA: TGTGCCAGCAGCTTGGCCGCGGCCGCGGGGAGCAATGAGCAGTTCTTC. It codes for CASSLAAAAGSNEQFF.

This clone was recorded only once. The chain couples TRBV24-1 to TRBJ2-3; TRBD2 aligns across 8 bases. V trimming: 2 bases; J trimming: 5 bases; junction bases outside the gene matches: 5. This CDR3 has 15 amino acids. Germline V lookup: CDR1 KGHDR, CDR2 SFDVKD. The CDR3 loop is CATSDSTGGGDTQYF. Written as DNA, the CDR3 is TGTGCCACCAGTGATTCGACGGGGGGGGGAGATACGCAGTATTTT.

The chain couples TRBV11-3 to TRBJ2-7; 7 bases line up with TRBD1. Unmatched junction bases numbered 13, after V lost 5 bases and J lost 9 bases. CDR1 and CDR2 from the germline V gene are SGHNT and YENEEA. The CDR3 is 14 amino acids. The CDR3 DNA reads as TGTGCCAGCAGCCGCAGAGTGGACAGGCTCGGGCAGTACTTC. It is translated as CASSRRVDRLGQYF.

The chain is built from TRBV6-5 and TRBJ2-2; 7 bases fit TRBD2. The CDR3 has 15 residues. Germline V CDR1 and CDR2: MNHEY, SVGAGI. V shed 6 bases and J 2 bases; nucleotides not matched to a gene: 6. CDR3 residues: CASRSLADNTGELFF. CDR3 in DNA: TGTGCCAGCAGATCCCTAGCGGACAACACCGGGGAGCTGTTTTTT.

The J gene is TRBJ2-1, the V gene TRBV11-2; TRBD2 matches at 7 bases. V shed 3 bases and J 2 bases; nucleotides not matched to a gene: 7. The germline V gene encodes CDR1 SGHAT and CDR2 FQNNGV. This CDR3 is built from 16 residues. The CDR3 sequence: CASSFDLAVTYNEQFF. DNA for the CDR3: TGTGCCAGCAGCTTCGACCTAGCGGTGACCTACAATGAGCAGTTCTTC.

This clone is a singleton in its sample. The chain links TRBV5-1 to TRBJ2-1; 11 nucleotides line up with TRBD2. CDR1 SGHRS and CDR2 YFSETQ come from the germline V gene. This CDR3 contains 17 residues. The junction had 9 bases not matched to a gene; V was cut back by 1 base and J by 6 bases. CDR3 nucleotides: TGCGCCAGCAGCTTGTCAATAGCGGGGGGGCCGGGCAATGAGCAGTTCTTC. Translating it yields CASSLSIAGGPGNEQFF.